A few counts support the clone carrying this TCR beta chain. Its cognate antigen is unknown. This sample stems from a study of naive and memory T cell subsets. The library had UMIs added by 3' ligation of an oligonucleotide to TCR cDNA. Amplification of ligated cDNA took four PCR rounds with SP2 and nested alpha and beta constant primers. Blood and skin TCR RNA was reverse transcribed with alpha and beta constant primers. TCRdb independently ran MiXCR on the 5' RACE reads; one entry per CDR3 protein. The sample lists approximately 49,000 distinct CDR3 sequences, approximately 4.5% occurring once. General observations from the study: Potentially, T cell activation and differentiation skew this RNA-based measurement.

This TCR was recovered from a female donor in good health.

In DNA, the CDR3 is TGTGCCAGTAGTATACCGAAGGGACTAGCGGGAGTCAATGAGCAGTTCTTC. Encoded protein: CASSIPKGLAGVNEQFF. This rearrangement joins TRBV19 to TRBJ2-1; 14 nucleotides line up with TRBD2. The CDR3 extends over 17 amino acids. J was trimmed by 6 bases and V by 2 bases; bases with no gene match: 6. Germline loops: CDR1 LNHDA, CDR2 SQIVND (reference sequence).